This T cell receptor (beta chain) was profiled in a study of monozygotic twins with inflammatory bowel disease. About this clonotype: Antigen specificity is unknown.

This CDR3 contains 15 residues. Looked up from germline, CDR1 is SGHRS and CDR2 is YFSETQ. Points from the study as a whole: IBD patients carried less diverse TCRbeta repertoires (inverse Simpson) than healthy co-twins.

One blood sample of 2 to 2.5 ml was taken from each donor. TCRdb reprocessed the 5' RACE reads and keeps a single row for each CDR3 protein, giving no DNA. The sample is made up of a few hundred thousand distinct CDR3 sequences, and the top ten hold roughly 1.7% of it. Sequenced input: blood. The receptor was isolated from a human donor with ulcerative colitis or Crohn's disease, or a healthy co-twin of an affected twin (not recorded which). The genes are TRBV5-1 and TRBJ1-1. This CDR3 is CASSLGGLRGTEAFF.